A single sample gave rise to the 25 T cell receptor beta chains below, sequenced in a study of T cells after yellow fever vaccination. One entry per CDR3 protein, called by TCRdb with MiXCR from the 5' RACE reads. The data show under 400,000 distinct CDR3 sequences, around 12% seen once. The sequenced sample was CD4+ T cells sorted from PBMCs, obtained 15 days after the yellow fever booster vaccination. Every receptor here comes from a man younger than 35 who received the YFV17D yellow fever vaccine.

This clonotype was counted once. A much bigger clone sits one base away, suggesting this may be a read error. V is TRBV2 and J is TRBJ1-6, with D uncertain. The CDR3 consists of 13 residues. CDR1 and CDR2 (germline): SNHLY, FYNNEI. The chain's CDR3 is CAGSEVSNSPLHF. CDR3 nucleotide sequence: TGTGCCGGCAGTGAAGTGTCTAATTCACCCCTCCACTTT.

V and J are TRBV12-3 or TRBV12-4 and TRBJ1-4; D is uncertain. Trimming left V 1 base short and J 4 bases short, with 10 bases between. The length of the CDR3 is 15 residues. This CDR3 reads CASSLGSGNNEKLFF. The DNA of the CDR3 is TGTGCCAGCAGTTTAGGGTCCGGAAATAATGAAAAACTGTTTTTT.

This clonotype was counted a few times. The gene calls are TRBV10-2 and TRBJ2-3; 11 positions agree with TRBD2. Looked up from germline, CDR1 is WSHSY and CDR2 is SAAADI. After removal of 3 bases from V and 8 bases from J, the junction contained 10 bases not matched to a gene. This CDR3 has 16 amino acids. Here the CDR3 reads CASSDGTSGAVGTQYF. In DNA form, the CDR3 reads TGCGCCAGCAGTGATGGGACTAGCGGCGCCGTAGGTACGCAGTATTTT.

This chain joins TRBV12-3 or TRBV12-4 and TRBJ1-6; D gene ambiguous. The CDR3 spans 13 residues. Trimming removed 2 bases at V and 7 bases at J, with 6 bases between. The DNA of the CDR3 is TGTGCCAGCAGTTTACAGGAAAATTCACCCCTCCACTTT. It codes for CASSLQENSPLHF.

This chain joins TRBV12-3 or TRBV12-4 and TRBJ2-4; tentatively, D is TRBD1 or TRBD2 (5 bases each). The CDR3 extends over 14 amino acids. Trimming removed 7 bases from V and 8 bases from J, with 18 bases in between. In nucleotides, the CDR3 is TGTGCCAGCACCAGCGCAGGTCGAGGGGACATTCAGTACTTC. Amino acids: CASTSAGRGDIQYF.

This clonotype was detected only a few times. V and J are TRBV2 and TRBJ1-5, with D uncertain. Looked up from germline, CDR1 is SNHLY and CDR2 is FYNNEI. V dropped 5 bases and J dropped 2 bases, with 7 bases sitting between them. CDR3 size: 13 residues. The DNA of the CDR3 is TGTGCCAGCAGTTCGGCGGGCAATCAGCCCCAGCATTTT. Translated: CASSSAGNQPQHF.

This clonotype came up a few times. This chain joins TRBV20-1 and TRBJ1-2; weak D call: TRBD1 (6 bases). Per the germline V gene, CDR1 is DFQATT and CDR2 is SNEGSKA (reference sequence). This CDR3 has 13 amino acids. Trimming shortened V by 6 bases and J by 2 bases, and 13 bases separated the two germline ends. The chain's CDR3 is CSAQPGHNYGYTF. Here the CDR3 DNA reads TGCAGTGCGCAACCGGGACACAACTATGGCTACACCTTC.

This clonotype was recorded at least ten times. The chain is built from TRBV24-1 and TRBJ2-1; no clear D gene. The germline V gene encodes CDR1 KGHDR and CDR2 SFDVKD. The CDR3 runs to 14 residues. V lost 3 bases to trimming and J lost 5 bases, with 10 bases between them. This CDR3 is CATSDPSTDNEQFF. In DNA form, the CDR3 reads TGTGCCACCAGTGATCCAAGTACGGACAATGAGCAGTTCTTC.

This rearrangement joins TRBV10-3 to TRBJ2-7, with D tentatively TRBD1 (6 bases). The V end lost 2 bases, the J end lost 3 bases, and 8 bases lay between the germline ends. This CDR3 has 13 residues. The germline gives CDR1 ENHRY, CDR2 SYGVKD. CDR3 nucleotides: TGTGCCATCAGTGAGAGGACAGACTACGAGCAGTACTTC. Translated: CAISERTDYEQYF.

This clonotype was seen at least ten times. The chain employs TRBV12-3 or TRBV12-4 and TRBJ1-1; 10 bases match TRBD1. The V segment lost 4 bases and the J segment 4 bases; nucleotides outside the gene matches: 3. CDR3 length: 14 residues. As DNA, the CDR3 is TGTGCCAGCAGTTCGCGGGACAGGGGCACTGAAGCTTTCTTT. Translating it yields CASSSRDRGTEAFF.

Here the CDR3 reads CASRRTNNNEQFF. The CDR3 nucleotides are TGCGCCAGCAGGCGGACAAATAACAATGAGCAGTTCTTC. The chain is built from TRBV5-1 and TRBJ2-1, with a possible D match to TRBD1 (5 bases). Trimming pared 5 bases from V and 5 bases from J, leaving 11 bases between. The V gene's germline CDR1 is SGHRS and CDR2 YFSETQ. There are 13 residues in the CDR3.

This clonotype was detected a few times. V gene TRBV29-1 combines with J gene TRBJ1-2; the D is unclear. The germline V gene encodes CDR1 SQVTM and CDR2 ANQGSEA. Trimming stripped 2 bases from V and 2 bases from J, with 3 bases between. CDR3 length equals 11 residues. The CDR3 region has the DNA TGCAGCGTTGAACTGAACTATGGCTACACCTTC. Its translation is CSVELNYGYTF.

This clonotype has at least ten counts. J is TRBJ2-1 and V is TRBV20-1; 11 positions agree with TRBD2. Germline V gene sequence: CDR1 DFQATT, CDR2 SNEGSKA (reference sequence). This CDR3 comprises 16 residues. V was clipped by 1 base and J by 3 bases; unmatched bases: 5. This CDR3 reads CSARGLLAGGYNEQFF. The CDR3 DNA follows: TGCAGTGCTAGAGGCCTCCTAGCGGGGGGCTACAATGAGCAGTTCTTC.

This clonotype was observed at least ten times. The chain links TRBV20-1 to TRBJ2-7, with D tentatively TRBD2 (6 bases). Trimming removed 0 bases at V and 7 bases at J, with 13 bases between. Germline loops: CDR1 DFQATT, CDR2 SNEGSKA (reference sequence). This CDR3 spans 13 amino acids. The CDR3 region is CSARDYGTGEQYV. The DNA of the CDR3 is TGCAGTGCTAGAGATTATGGGACTGGGGAGCAGTACGTC.

This rearrangement joins TRBV5-6 to TRBJ1-1, with D possibly TRBD1 on 6 matching bases. V dropped 4 bases and J dropped 0 bases, with 10 bases sitting between them. This CDR3 comprises 14 residues. Germline V gene lookup returns CDR1 SGHDT and CDR2 YYEEEE. The CDR3 spells CASSQGPLNTEAFF. The CDR3 nucleotides read TGTGCCAGCAGCCAGGGGCCGTTGAACACTGAAGCTTTCTTT.

The chain recombines TRBV9 with TRBJ2-5; D unclear. This CDR3 is 13 amino acids long. The germline V and J ends were trimmed by 2 bases and 5 bases, with 10 bases remaining between them. Germline loops: CDR1 SGDLS, CDR2 YYNGEE. CDR3 residues: CASSVGGEETQYF. In DNA, the CDR3 is TGTGCCAGCAGCGTGGGTGGAGAGGAGACCCAGTACTTC.

This clonotype was seen at least ten times. V is TRBV7-9 and J is TRBJ2-7; tentative D call: TRBD1 (6 bases). This CDR3 is built from 13 residues. V was clipped by 4 bases and J by 7 bases, with 14 bases between them. Germline V CDR1 and CDR2: SEHNR, FQNEAQ (reference sequence). Here the CDR3 reads CASSWDTTYEQYV. The CDR3, as DNA: TGTGCCAGCAGCTGGGACACCACTTATGAGCAGTACGTC.

This clonotype has only a few counts. The DNA of the CDR3 is TGTGCCAGCAGCCGTAGGACAGGGATCGAGCAGTACTTC. Its protein product is CASSRRTGIEQYF. The V and J genes are TRBV7-8 and TRBJ2-7, with TRBD1 matching over 8 bases. With 5 bases clipped from V and 6 bases from J, the junction kept 6 bases outside the gene matches. Germline V lookup: CDR1 SGHVS, CDR2 FQNEAQ. CDR3 length equals 13 residues.

This clonotype was counted only a few times. The chain employs TRBV7-2 and TRBJ2-5; D call uncertain. The length of the CDR3 is 15 residues. Deletions cut 0 bases from V and 3 bases from J, with 11 bases between. Per germline, CDR1 SGHTA and CDR2 FQGNSA. CDR3: CASSLAPRGEETQYF. In nucleotides, the CDR3 is TGTGCCAGCAGCTTAGCGCCCCGAGGCGAAGAGACCCAGTACTTC. The full variable domain, rest sourced from reference TRBV7-2 and TRBJ2-5, is GAGVSQSPSNKVTEKGKDVELRCDPISGHTALYWYRQSLGQGLEFLIYFQGNSAPDKSGLPSDRFSAERTGGSVSTLTIQRTQQEDSAVYLCASSLAPRGEETQYFGPGTRLLVL.

There are many counts of this clonotype. V gene TRBV6-5 combines with J gene TRBJ2-3; D may be TRBD1 (6 bases). Germline-derived CDR1 and CDR2 are MNHEY and SVGAGI. V lost 8 bases, J lost 4 bases, and 16 bases lay in between. The CDR3 runs to 14 residues. The CDR3 DNA follows: TGTGCCAGCCACCAGGGGAATTTCCCAGATACGCAGTATTTT. Residues: CASHQGNFPDTQYF.

This clonotype occurred many times. V usage is TRBV3-1 and J usage is TRBJ2-2, with TRBD2 matching 13 bases. After removal of 4 bases from V and 0 bases from J, the junction contained 5 bases not matched to a gene. The CDR3 consists of 18 residues. Germline loops: CDR1 LGHDT, CDR2 YNNKEL (reference sequence). The CDR3 DNA sequence: TGTGCCAGCAGCCCCGGACTAGCGGGGGTCTCGAACACCGGGGAGCTGTTTTTT. Translating it yields CASSPGLAGVSNTGELFF.

This clonotype appeared many times. The junction shows a germline mismatch at one end, possibly a read error. This sequence joins TRBV7-9 and TRBJ1-1; 7 nucleotides align to TRBD1. CDR3 length: 13 residues. Germline CDR1 and CDR2: SEHNR and FQNEAQ (reference sequence). CDR3 bases: TGCGCCAGCAGCTTGCAGGGGGGCACTGAAGCTTTCTTT. It encodes CASSLQGGTEAFF.

The CDR3 reads CASSLIPGNTIYF. The CDR3 nucleotides read TGCGCCAGCAGCCTAATACCGGGAAACACCATATATTTT. V usage is TRBV5-1 and J usage is TRBJ1-3; no firm D call. The germline V and J ends were trimmed by 4 bases and 4 bases, with 9 bases remaining between them. Germline V gene data show CDR1 as SGHRS and CDR2 as YFSETQ. There are 13 residues in the CDR3.

This clonotype was seen only once. The chain employs TRBV7-2 and TRBJ2-5, with TRBD2 matching over 15 bases. This CDR3 has 18 residues. In germline, CDR1 is SGHTA, CDR2 FQGNSA. The V segment lost 3 bases and the J segment 4 bases; nucleotides outside the gene matches: 9. This CDR3 is CASSFLMPGLAGGETQYF. DNA of the CDR3: TGTGCCAGCAGCTTTCTTATGCCGGGACTAGCGGGGGGAGAGACCCAGTACTTC.

This clonotype was counted only a few times. The rearrangement links TRBV4-1 to TRBJ1-2, with 7 bases lining up with TRBD1. Germline V gene sequence: CDR1 MGHRA, CDR2 YSYEKL. The CDR3 has 15 amino acids. Unmatched junction bases numbered 8, after V lost 3 bases and J lost 4 bases. CDR3 DNA sequence: TGCGCCAGCAGCCATATCCGGGACAGTTCCTATGGCTACACCTTC. Its protein is CASSHIRDSSYGYTF.